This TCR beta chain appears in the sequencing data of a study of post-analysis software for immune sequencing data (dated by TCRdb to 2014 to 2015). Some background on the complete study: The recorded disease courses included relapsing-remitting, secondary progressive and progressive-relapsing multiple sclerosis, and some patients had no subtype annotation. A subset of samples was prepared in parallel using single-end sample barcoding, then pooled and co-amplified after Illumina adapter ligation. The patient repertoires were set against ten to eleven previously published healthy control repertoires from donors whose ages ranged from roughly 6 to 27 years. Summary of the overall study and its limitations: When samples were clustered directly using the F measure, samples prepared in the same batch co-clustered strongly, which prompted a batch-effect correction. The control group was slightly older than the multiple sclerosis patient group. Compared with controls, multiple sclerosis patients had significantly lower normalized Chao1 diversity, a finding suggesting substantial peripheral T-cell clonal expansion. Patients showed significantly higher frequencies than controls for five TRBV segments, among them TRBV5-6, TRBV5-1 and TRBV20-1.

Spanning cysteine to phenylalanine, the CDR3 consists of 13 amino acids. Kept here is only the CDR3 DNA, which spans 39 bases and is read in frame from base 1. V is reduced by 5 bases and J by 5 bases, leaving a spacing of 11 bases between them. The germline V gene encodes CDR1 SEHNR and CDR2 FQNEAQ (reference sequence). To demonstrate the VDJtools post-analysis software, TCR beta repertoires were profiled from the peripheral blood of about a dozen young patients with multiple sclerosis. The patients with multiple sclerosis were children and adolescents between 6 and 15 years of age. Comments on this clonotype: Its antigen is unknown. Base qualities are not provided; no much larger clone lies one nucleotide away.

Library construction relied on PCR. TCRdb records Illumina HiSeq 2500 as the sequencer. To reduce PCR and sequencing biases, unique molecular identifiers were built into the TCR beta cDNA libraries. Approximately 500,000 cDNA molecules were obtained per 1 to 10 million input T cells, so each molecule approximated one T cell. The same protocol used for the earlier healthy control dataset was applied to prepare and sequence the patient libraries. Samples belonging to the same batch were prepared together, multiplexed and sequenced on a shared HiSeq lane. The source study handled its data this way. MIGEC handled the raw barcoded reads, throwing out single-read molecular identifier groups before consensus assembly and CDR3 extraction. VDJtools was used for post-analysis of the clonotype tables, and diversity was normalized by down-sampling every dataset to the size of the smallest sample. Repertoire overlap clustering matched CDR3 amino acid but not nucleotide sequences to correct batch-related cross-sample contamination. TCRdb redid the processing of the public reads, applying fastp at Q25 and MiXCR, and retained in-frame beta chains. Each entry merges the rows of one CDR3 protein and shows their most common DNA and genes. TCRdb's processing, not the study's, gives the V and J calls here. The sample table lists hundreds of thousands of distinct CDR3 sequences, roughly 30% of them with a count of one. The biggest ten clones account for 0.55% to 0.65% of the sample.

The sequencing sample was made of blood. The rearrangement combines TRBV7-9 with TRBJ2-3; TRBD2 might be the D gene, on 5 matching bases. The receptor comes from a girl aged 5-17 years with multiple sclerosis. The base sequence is TGTGCCAGCAGCCCCACGGCGGGAGATACGCAGTATTTT. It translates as CASSPTAGDTQYF.